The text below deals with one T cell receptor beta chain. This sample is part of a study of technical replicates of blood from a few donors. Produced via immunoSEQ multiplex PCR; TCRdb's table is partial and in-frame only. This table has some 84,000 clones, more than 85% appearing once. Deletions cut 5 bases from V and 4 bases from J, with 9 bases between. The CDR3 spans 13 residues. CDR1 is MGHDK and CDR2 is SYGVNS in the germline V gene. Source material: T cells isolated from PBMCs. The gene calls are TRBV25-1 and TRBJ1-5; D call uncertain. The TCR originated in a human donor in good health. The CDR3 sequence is CASSSQLNQPQHF. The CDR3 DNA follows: TGTGCCAGCAGTTCACAGCTAAATCAGCCCCAGCATTTT.